This TCR beta chain was recovered during a study of CD8 T cells in Susac syndrome. Study findings and constraints: Susac CD8+ cells expanded clonally the most in TEMRA cells and in active patients. The study identified approximately seventeen and five Susac-specific public clones in total CD8+ and CD8+ TEMRA repertoires.

Details on this clonotype: No antigen is known for it.

RNA in amounts of about 0.45 to 1 ug was reverse transcribed with random hexamers. Amplification of TCR beta CDR3 across 54 Vbeta and 13 Jbeta was performed with immunoSEQ multiplex PCR. Each CDR3 protein gets one entry after TCRdb re-called the immunoSEQ multiplex PCR reads with MiXCR. There are about 120,000 distinct CDR3 sequences in the sample; 90% to 95% occur only once, and about 0.29% lies in the top ten. Germline V gives CDR1 SGDLS, CDR2 YYNGEE. CDR3 size: 15 residues. Trimming shortened V by 0 bases and J by 1 base, and 10 bases separated the two germline ends. This clonotype was obtained from a human donor with Susac syndrome. Sequenced: CD8+ T cells from PBMCs. J is TRBJ1-1 and V is TRBV9; D not resolved. This chain's CDR3 is CASSVVTRGNTEAFF. The CDR3 DNA sequence: TGTGCCAGCAGCGTAGTAACCCGAGGGAACACTGAAGCTTTCTTT. The complete variable domain, with remaining parts taken from reference TRBV9 and TRBJ1-1, reads DSGVTQTPKHLITATGQRVTLRCSPRSGDLSVYWYQQSLDQGLQFLIQYYNGEERAKGNILERFSAQQFPDLHSELNLSSLELGDSALYFCASSVVTRGNTEAFFGQGTRLTVV.